This T cell receptor beta chain was found in a study of T cell responses to AZD1222 COVID-19 vaccine. As for this clone: What it binds is not known.

Study conclusions and caveats: Donor demographics were predominantly white British with a female majority; clonal diversity may be underestimated.

Some clones are missing from TCRdb's copy, which holds only in-frame ones; the method was immunoSEQ multiplex PCR. The table has approximately 82,000 clones, over 90% seen once. Germline trimming cut 5 bases from V and 3 bases from J; bases unmatched to any gene: 8. This CDR3 is built from 16 residues. Germline V gene data show CDR1 as SEHNR and CDR2 as FQNEAQ (reference sequence). This rearrangement joins TRBV7-9 to TRBJ2-2; 8 positions agree with TRBD1. The sequences come from peripheral blood, collected on day 0 of AZD1222 vaccination. This TCR came from an adult in good health. The CDR3 coding sequence is TGTGCCAGCAGCCCGTGGACAGGGAAGGACACCGGGGAGCTGTTTTTT. Protein sequence: CASSPWTGKDTGELFF.